This TCR beta chain appears in the sequencing data of a study of blood T cell repertoires in COVID-19. On the study more broadly: Collection of acute and convalescent COVID-19 samples took place in the United States, Italy and Spain. PBMCs, B-cell-depleted T cells, or T cells provided the cDNA or gDNA that made up the material.

This clone was observed a few times. Sequencing used immunoSEQ multiplex PCR; TCRdb keeps in-frame clones, though not all of them. The data show hundreds of thousands of clones, with about 85% seen just once and roughly 8.5% held by the top ten. The length of the CDR3 is 13 residues. The V gene's germline CDR1 is WNHNN and CDR2 SYGVQD (reference sequence). V lost 2 bases and J lost 7, with 11 bases in between. The sequence was collected from a woman aged 55-69 years who had recovered from COVID-19. Sequenced input: PBMCs or T cells enriched from blood (not recorded which). V and J are TRBV10-1 and TRBJ2-5; perhaps TRBD2 as D (6 bases). The CDR3 is CASSEGPGGTQYF. CDR3 DNA sequence: TGCGCCAGCAGTGAGGGCCCCGGGGGGACCCAGTACTTC.